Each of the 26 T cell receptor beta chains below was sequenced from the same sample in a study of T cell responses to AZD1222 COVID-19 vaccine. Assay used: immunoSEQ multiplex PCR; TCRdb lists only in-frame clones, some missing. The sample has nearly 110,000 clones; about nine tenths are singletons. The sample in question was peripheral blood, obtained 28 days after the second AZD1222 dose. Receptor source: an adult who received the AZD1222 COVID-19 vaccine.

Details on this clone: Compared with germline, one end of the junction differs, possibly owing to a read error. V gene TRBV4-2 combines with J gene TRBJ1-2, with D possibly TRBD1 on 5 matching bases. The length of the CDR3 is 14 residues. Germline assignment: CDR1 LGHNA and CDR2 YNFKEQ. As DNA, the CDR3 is TGTGCCAGCAGCAAAGAGCAGGGAACCTATGGCTACACCTTC. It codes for CASSKEQGTYGYTF.

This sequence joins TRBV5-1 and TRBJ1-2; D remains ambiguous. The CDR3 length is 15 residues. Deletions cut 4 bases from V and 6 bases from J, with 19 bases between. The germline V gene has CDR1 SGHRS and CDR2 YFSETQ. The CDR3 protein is CASSPGRLARDGYTF. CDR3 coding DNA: TGCGCCAGCAGCCCAGGCCGTCTGGCGCGAGATGGCTACACCTTC.

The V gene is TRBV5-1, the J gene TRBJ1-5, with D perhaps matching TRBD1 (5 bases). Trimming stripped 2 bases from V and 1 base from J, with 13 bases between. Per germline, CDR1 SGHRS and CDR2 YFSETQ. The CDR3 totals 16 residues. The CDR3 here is CASSLGFGASNQPQHF. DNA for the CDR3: TGCGCCAGCAGCTTAGGGTTTGGGGCGAGCAATCAGCCCCAGCATTTT.

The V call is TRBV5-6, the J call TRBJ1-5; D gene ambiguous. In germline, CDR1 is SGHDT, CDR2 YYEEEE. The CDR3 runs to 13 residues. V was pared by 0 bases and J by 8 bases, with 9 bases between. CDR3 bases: TGTGCCAGCAGCTTGGGCCACCTTGAGCCCCAGCATTTT. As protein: CASSLGHLEPQHF.

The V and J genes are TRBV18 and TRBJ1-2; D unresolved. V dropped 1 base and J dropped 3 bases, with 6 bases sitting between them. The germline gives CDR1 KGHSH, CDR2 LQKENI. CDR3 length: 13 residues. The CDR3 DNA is TGTGCCAGCTCACCACAGGAGGACTATGGCTACACCTTC. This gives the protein CASSPQEDYGYTF.

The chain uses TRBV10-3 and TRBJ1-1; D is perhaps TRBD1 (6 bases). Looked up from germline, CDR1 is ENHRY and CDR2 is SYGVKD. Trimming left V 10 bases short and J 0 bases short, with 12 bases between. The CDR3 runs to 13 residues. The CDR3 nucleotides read TGTGCCACCTCAGGGGCGTTGAACACTGAAGCTTTCTTT. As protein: CATSGALNTEAFF.

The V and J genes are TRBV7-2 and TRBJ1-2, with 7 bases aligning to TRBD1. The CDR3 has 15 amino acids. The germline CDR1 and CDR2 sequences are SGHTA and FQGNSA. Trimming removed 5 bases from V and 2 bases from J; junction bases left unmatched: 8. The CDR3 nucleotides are TGTGCCAGCAGCCCATCCATGGACAGGAACTATGGCTACACCTTC. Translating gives CASSPSMDRNYGYTF.

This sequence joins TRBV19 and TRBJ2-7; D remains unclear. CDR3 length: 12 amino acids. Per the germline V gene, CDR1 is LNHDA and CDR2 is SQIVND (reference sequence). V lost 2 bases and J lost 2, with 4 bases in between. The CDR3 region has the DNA TGTGCCAGTAGTATACCGACCTACGAGCAGTACTTC. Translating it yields CASSIPTYEQYF.

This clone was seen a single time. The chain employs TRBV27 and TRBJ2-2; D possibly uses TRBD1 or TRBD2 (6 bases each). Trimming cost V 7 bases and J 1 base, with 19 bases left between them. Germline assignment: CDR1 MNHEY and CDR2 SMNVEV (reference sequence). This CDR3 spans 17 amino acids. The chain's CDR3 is CASTLMGGHLNTGELFF. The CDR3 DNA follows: TGTGCCAGCACCCTTATGGGGGGACATTTGAACACCGGGGAGCTGTTTTTT.

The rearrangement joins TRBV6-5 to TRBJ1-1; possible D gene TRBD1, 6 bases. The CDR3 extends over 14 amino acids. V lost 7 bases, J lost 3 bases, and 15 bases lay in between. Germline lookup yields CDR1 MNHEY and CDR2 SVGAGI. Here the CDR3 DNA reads TGTGCCAGCACCGGGACACGGGGGGACACTGAAGCTTTCTTT. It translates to CASTGTRGDTEAFF.

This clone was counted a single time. The CDR3: CASRGTGGPSHF. CDR3 nucleotide sequence: TGTGCCAGCAGGGGAACGGGGGGGCCTTCGCATTTT. The V and J genes are TRBV12-3 or TRBV12-4 and TRBJ1-5, with D maybe TRBD1 (6 bases). V was pared by 6 bases and J by 15 bases, with 18 bases between. There are 12 residues in the CDR3.

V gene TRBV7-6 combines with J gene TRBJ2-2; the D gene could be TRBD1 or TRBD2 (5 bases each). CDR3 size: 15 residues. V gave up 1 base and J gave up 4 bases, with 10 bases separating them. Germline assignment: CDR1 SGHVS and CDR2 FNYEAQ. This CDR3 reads CASSLVAGGTGELFF. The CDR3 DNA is TGTGCCAGCAGCTTAGTAGCTGGGGGCACCGGGGAGCTGTTTTTT.

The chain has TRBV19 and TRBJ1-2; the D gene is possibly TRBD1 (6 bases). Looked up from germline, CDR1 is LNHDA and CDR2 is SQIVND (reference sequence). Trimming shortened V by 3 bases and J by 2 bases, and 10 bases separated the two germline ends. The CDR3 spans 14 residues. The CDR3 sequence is CASSIQGTNYGYTF. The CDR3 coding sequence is TGTGCCAGTAGTATTCAGGGGACGAACTATGGCTACACCTTC.

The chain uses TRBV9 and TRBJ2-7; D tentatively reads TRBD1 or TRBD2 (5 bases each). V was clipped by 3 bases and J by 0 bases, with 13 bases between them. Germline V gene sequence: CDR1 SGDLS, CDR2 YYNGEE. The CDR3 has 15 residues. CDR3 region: CASSGDVGSSYEQYF. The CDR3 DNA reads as TGTGCCAGCAGCGGGGACGTAGGCAGCTCCTACGAGCAGTACTTC.

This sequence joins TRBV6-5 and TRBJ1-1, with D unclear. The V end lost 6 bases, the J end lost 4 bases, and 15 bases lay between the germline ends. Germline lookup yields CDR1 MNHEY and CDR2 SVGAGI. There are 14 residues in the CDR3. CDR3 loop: CASRPDEGGTEAFF. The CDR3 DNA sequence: TGTGCCAGCAGACCGGATGAGGGCGGCACTGAAGCTTTCTTT.

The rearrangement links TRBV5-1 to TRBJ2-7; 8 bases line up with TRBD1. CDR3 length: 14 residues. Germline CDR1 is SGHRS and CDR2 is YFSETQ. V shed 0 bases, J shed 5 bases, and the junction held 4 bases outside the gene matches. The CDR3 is CASSLVTGVDEQYF. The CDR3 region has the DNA TGCGCCAGCAGCTTGGTGACAGGGGTGGACGAGCAGTACTTC.

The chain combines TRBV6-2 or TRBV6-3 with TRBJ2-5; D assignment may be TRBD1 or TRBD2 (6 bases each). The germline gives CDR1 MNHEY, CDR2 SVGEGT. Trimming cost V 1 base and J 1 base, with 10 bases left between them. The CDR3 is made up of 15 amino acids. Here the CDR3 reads CASSYWGAAQETQYF. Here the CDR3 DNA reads TGTGCCAGCAGTTACTGGGGGGCGGCCCAAGAGACCCAGTACTTC.

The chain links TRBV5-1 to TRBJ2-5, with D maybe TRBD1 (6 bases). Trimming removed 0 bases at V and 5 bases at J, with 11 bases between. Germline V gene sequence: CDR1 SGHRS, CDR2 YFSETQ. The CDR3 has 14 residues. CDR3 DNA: TGCGCCAGCAGCTTGGTTACAGGGCGGGAGACCCAGTACTTC. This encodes CASSLVTGRETQYF.

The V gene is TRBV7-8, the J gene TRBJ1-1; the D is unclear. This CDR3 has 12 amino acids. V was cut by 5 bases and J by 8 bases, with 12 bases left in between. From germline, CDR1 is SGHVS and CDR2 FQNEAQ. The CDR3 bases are TGTGCCAGCAGCCCTAGTTGGTCCGAAGCTTTCTTT. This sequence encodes CASSPSWSEAFF.

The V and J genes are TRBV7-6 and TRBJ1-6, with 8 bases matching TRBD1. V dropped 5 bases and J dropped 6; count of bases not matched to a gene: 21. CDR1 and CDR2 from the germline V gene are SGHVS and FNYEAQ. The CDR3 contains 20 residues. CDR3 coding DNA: TGTGCCAGCAGCCCAGGCTTCATACAGGGGGGCGTACTAGTTAATTCACCCCTCCACTTT. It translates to CASSPGFIQGGVLVNSPLHF.

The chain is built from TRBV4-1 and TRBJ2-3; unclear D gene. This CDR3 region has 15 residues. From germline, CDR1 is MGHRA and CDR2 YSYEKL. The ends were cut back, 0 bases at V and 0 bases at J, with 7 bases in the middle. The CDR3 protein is CASSQELPSTDTQYF. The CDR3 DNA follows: TGCGCCAGCAGCCAAGAACTCCCAAGCACAGATACGCAGTATTTT.

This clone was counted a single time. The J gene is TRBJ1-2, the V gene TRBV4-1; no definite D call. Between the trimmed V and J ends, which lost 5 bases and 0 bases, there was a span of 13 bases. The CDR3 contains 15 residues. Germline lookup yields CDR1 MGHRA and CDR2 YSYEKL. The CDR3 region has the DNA TGCGCCAGCAGCTATTCGTCCGGTTCTAACTATGGCTACACCTTC. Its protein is CASSYSSGSNYGYTF.

The DNA for the CDR3 is TGTGCCAGCAGCCCTCGAGGGCACTATGAAAAACTGTTTTTT. Amino acids: CASSPRGHYEKLFF. The chain employs TRBV9 and TRBJ1-4; no clear D gene. Trimming took off 4 bases at V and 6 bases at J, with 13 bases between the two ends. The CDR3 runs 14 residues. The germline CDR1 and CDR2 sequences are SGDLS and YYNGEE. Based on the CDR3 plus reference TRBV9 and TRBJ1-4, the full variable domain is DSGVTQTPKHLITATGQRVTLRCSPRSGDLSVYWYQQSLDQGLQFLIQYYNGEERAKGNILERFSAQQFPDLHSELNLSSLELGDSALYFCASSPRGHYEKLFFGSGTQLSVL.

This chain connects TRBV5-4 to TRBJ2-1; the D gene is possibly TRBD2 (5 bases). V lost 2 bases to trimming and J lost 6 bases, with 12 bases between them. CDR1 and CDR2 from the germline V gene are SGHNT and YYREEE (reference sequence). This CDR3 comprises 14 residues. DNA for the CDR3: TGTGCCAGCAGCTTATCCACTAGTCTCAATGAGCAGTTCTTC. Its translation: CASSLSTSLNEQFF.

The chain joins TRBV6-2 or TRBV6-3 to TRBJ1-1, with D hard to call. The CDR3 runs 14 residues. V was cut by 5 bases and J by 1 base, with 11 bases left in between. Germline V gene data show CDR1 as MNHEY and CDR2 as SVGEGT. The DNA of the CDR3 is TGTGCCAGCAGTGTACCACGTGAGAACACTGAAGCTTTCTTT. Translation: CASSVPRENTEAFF.

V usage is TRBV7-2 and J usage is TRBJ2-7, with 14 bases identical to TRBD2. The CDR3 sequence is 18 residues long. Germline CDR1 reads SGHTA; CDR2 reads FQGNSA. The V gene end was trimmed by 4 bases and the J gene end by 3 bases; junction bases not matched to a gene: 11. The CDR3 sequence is CASSSGLAGGDLNYEQYF. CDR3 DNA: TGTGCCAGCAGCTCCGGACTAGCGGGGGGCGACCTGAACTACGAGCAGTACTTC.